These 16 T cell receptor beta chains share one sample of origin, sequenced in a study of cytomegalovirus exposure and HLA in healthy donors. The PCR employed 60 Vbeta primers together with 13 Jbeta primers. This table comes from immunoSEQ multiplex PCR, and its TCRdb copy is limited to in-frame clones, with some not included. The sample contains about 150,000 clones, around 75% of which appear only once. What was sequenced was PBMCs. All receptors come from a man aged 18 to 30 in good health and CMV-seronegative.

Here the CDR3 DNA reads TGCGCCAGCGGGGATAGCGGGAGCGGTGAGCAGTTCTTC. It is translated as CASGDSGSGEQFF. V is TRBV10-1 and J is TRBJ2-1, with 9 bases lining up with TRBD2. CDR1 and CDR2 from the germline V gene are WNHNN and SYGVQD (reference sequence). The V segment lost 8 bases and the J segment 9 bases; nucleotides outside the gene matches: 8. The CDR3 is made up of 13 amino acids.

This chain joins TRBV6-1 and TRBJ2-7; D possibly corresponds to TRBD2 (7 bases). The CDR3 contains 14 residues. Deletions cut 11 bases from V and 6 bases from J, with 23 bases between. Germline loops: CDR1 MNHNS, CDR2 SASEGT. The DNA for the CDR3 is TGTGCCGTCAGAGTAGGGGGGGGACAAAGCGAGCAGTACTTC. The encoded protein is CAVRVGGGQSEQYF.

The V gene is TRBV7-6, the J gene TRBJ2-3, with 7 bases matching TRBD2. Trimming took 4 bases from V and 0 from J; bases not matched to a gene: 10. In germline, CDR1 is SGHVS, CDR2 FNYEAQ. The CDR3 has 17 amino acids. CDR3 loop: CASSYQVAGASTDTQYF. The CDR3 bases are TGTGCCAGCAGCTATCAAGTAGCGGGCGCTAGCACAGATACGCAGTATTTT.

The chain combines TRBV5-1 with TRBJ2-1; tentative D call: TRBD2 (6 bases). CDR1 is SGHRS and CDR2 is YFSETQ in the germline V gene. CDR3 size: 13 residues. V lost 6 bases and J lost 2, with 9 bases in between. This CDR3 reads CASTGSTYNEQFF. The CDR3 region has the DNA TGCGCCAGCACCGGGAGTACCTACAATGAGCAGTTCTTC.

This clone was detected once. The chain is built from TRBV15 and TRBJ2-2; D unclear. This CDR3 contains 14 residues. Germline-derived CDR1 and CDR2 are LNHNV and YYDKDF (reference sequence). Trimming left V 2 bases short and J 8 bases short, with 12 bases between. This chain's CDR3 is CATSRPRVGGELFF. The CDR3 coding sequence is TGTGCCACCAGCAGACCCCGGGTTGGGGGGGAGCTGTTTTTT.

J is TRBJ2-1 and V is TRBV7-2; 13 bases align to TRBD2. The CDR3 is 18 residues long. The trim removed 3 bases at V and 5 bases at J, leaving 10 bases unmatched. CDR1 is SGHTA, CDR2 FQGNSA, per germline. The CDR3 sequence: CASSFLRLAGGGDNEQFF. CDR3 sequence (DNA): TGTGCCAGCAGCTTCCTGAGACTAGCGGGAGGCGGGGACAATGAGCAGTTCTTC.

The DNA of the CDR3 is TGTGCCAGCAGCACAGGGTTTCCGCAGTATTTT. Residues: CASSTGFPQYF. The chain recombines TRBV7-6 with TRBJ2-3; tentatively, D is TRBD1 (6 bases). The CDR3 sequence is 11 residues long. CDR1 is SGHVS and CDR2 is FNYEAQ in the germline V gene. V was cut by 5 bases and J by 10 bases, with 10 bases left in between.

The rearrangement uses TRBV6-6 and TRBJ2-7, with 8 bases fitting TRBD1. The V gene end was trimmed by 2 bases and the J gene end by 7 bases; junction bases not matched to a gene: 7. The germline V gene has CDR1 MNHNY and CDR2 SVGAGI (reference sequence). The CDR3 has 14 residues. CDR3 in DNA: TGTGCCAGCAGTTACCAACAGGGGGTTAGTGAGCAGTACTTC. It translates to CASSYQQGVSEQYF.

The chain carries TRBV28 and TRBJ2-7; 7 positions agree with TRBD1. J was trimmed by 5 bases and V by 3 bases; bases with no gene match: 4. The CDR3 is 13 amino acids. The V gene's germline CDR1 is MDHEN and CDR2 SYDVKM. CDR3 sequence reads: CASSFRQGDEQYF. CDR3 DNA: TGTGCCAGCAGTTTTAGACAGGGCGACGAGCAGTACTTC.

The chain links TRBV4-1 to TRBJ2-3; 10 bases are shared with TRBD2. The germline CDR1 and CDR2 sequences are MGHRA and YSYEKL. The CDR3 is 17 amino acids. V lost 1 base to trimming and J lost 5 bases; unmatched junction nucleotides: 9. CDR3 loop: CASSQGLTSGNGDTQYF. CDR3 DNA: TGCGCCAGCAGCCAAGGCCTTACTAGCGGGAATGGAGATACGCAGTATTTT.

This clone was seen only a few times. This chain uses TRBV9 with TRBJ1-6; 10 bases fit TRBD1. V shed 4 bases and J 8 bases; nucleotides not matched to a gene: 9. The CDR3 covers 16 residues. Looked up from germline, CDR1 is SGDLS and CDR2 is YYNGEE. For the CDR3, the DNA is TGTGCCAGCAGCCCAAAGTCGACAGGGGGCGATTCACCCCTCCACTTT. It specifies CASSPKSTGGDSPLHF.

This clone was observed a handful of times. V gene TRBV6-4 combines with J gene TRBJ2-1; 11 nucleotides agree with TRBD1. Germline V CDR1 and CDR2: MRHNA, SNTAGT. Trimming removed 6 bases from V and 7 bases from J; junction bases left unmatched: 8. This CDR3 region has 15 residues. Here the CDR3 DNA reads TGTGCCAGCAGCGTGGGGGGACAGGGGGTAAATGAGCAGTTCTTC. Protein sequence: CASSVGGQGVNEQFF.

The chain combines TRBV9 with TRBJ1-2; a weak D match, TRBD1 (5 bases). Trimming shortened V by 0 bases and J by 4 bases, and 7 bases separated the two germline ends. The germline gives CDR1 SGDLS, CDR2 YYNGEE. The CDR3 is made up of 13 amino acids. The CDR3 sequence: CASSVEDSYGYTF. The CDR3, as DNA: TGTGCCAGCAGCGTAGAAGACAGCTATGGCTACACCTTC.

This chain joins TRBV6-1 and TRBJ1-5; D gene uncertain. This CDR3 is 13 amino acids long. Germline values: CDR1 MNHNS, CDR2 SASEGT. The V gene lost 2 bases and the J gene lost 7 bases, with 9 bases spanning the gap. Here the CDR3 reads CASSENEIQPQHF. The CDR3 bases are TGTGCCAGCAGTGAAAACGAGATCCAGCCCCAGCATTTT.

Remarks on this clone: Other DNA sequences in the same sample also yield this CDR3. The gene calls are TRBV5-4 and TRBJ2-6; D perhaps matches TRBD2 (5 bases). CDR1 and CDR2 from the germline V gene are SGHNT and YYREEE (reference sequence). The V end was cut by 2 bases, the J end by 4 bases, with 10 bases between. The CDR3 consists of 15 residues. The CDR3 loop is CASSLPGSGANVLTF. The CDR3 bases are TGTGCCAGCAGCTTACCGGGGAGCGGGGCCAACGTCCTGACTTTC.

This clone has a single count. J is TRBJ2-5 and V is TRBV7-9; a weak D match, TRBD2 (5 bases). The CDR3 covers 15 residues. Germline values: CDR1 SEHNR, CDR2 FQNEAQ (reference sequence). The V end was cut by 2 bases, the J end by 5 bases, with 15 bases between. The CDR3, as DNA: TGTGCCAGCAGCTTATTGGCCCTAAGGGAGGAGACCCAGTACTTC. This gives the protein CASSLLALREETQYF.